The 20 T cell receptor beta chains reported below all come from one sample, sequenced in a study of blood T cell repertoires in COVID-19. Data came from immunoSEQ multiplex PCR; TCRdb stores just in-frame clones and leaves some out. Here the sample spans nearly 350,000 clones, over 70% being singletons. Material for sequencing was peripheral blood. The origin of the receptors is a man aged 25 to 40 with active or convalescent COVID-19.

This chain connects TRBV5-1 to TRBJ1-5; D not resolved. This CDR3 has 15 amino acids. Germline V lookup: CDR1 SGHRS, CDR2 YFSETQ. V was pared by 4 bases and J by 3 bases, with 14 bases between. CDR3 nucleotides: TGCGCCAGCAGCCCCGACGGGTTAAACAATCAGCCCCAGCATTTT. It encodes CASSPDGLNNQPQHF.

The rearrangement joins TRBV16 to TRBJ2-3; weak D call: TRBD2 (5 bases). V was clipped by 0 bases and J by 0 bases, with 10 bases between them. There are 16 residues in the CDR3. The germline V gene encodes CDR1 KGHSY and CDR2 FQNENV. CDR3 sequence: CASSQSVWTSTDTQYF. DNA for the CDR3: TGTGCCAGCAGCCAATCCGTATGGACTAGCACAGATACGCAGTATTTT.

This rearrangement joins TRBV5-4 to TRBJ1-2, with TRBD1 matching 8 bases. This CDR3 spans 15 amino acids. Germline V CDR1 and CDR2: SGHNT, YYREEE (reference sequence). The trim removed 3 bases at V and 7 bases at J, leaving 11 bases unmatched. CDR3 sequence reads: CASSSTGTGASGYTF. The CDR3 nucleotides read TGTGCCAGCAGCTCAACCGGGACAGGCGCGTCTGGCTACACCTTC.

V usage is TRBV19 and J usage is TRBJ2-7; maybe TRBD1 (5 bases). Trimming cost V 10 bases and J 3 bases, with 10 bases left between them. The CDR3 is 11 residues long. The germline gives CDR1 LNHDA, CDR2 SQIVND (reference sequence). CDR3 sequence: CATGQLYEQYF. Here the CDR3 DNA reads TGTGCCACCGGACAACTCTACGAGCAGTACTTC.

V is TRBV25-1 and J is TRBJ1-2; a possible D gene is TRBD1 (6 bases). Trimming took 3 bases from V and 6 from J, leaving 14 bases between them. The CDR3 runs to 14 residues. Per the germline V gene, CDR1 is MGHDK and CDR2 is SYGVNS. CDR3 in DNA: TGTGCCAGCAGTGATTCAGACAGGCCCAATGGCTACACCTTC. Encoded protein: CASSDSDRPNGYTF.

The chain links TRBV6-1 to TRBJ2-7, with a possible D match to TRBD2 (6 bases). Germline V gives CDR1 MNHNS, CDR2 SASEGT. Trimming removed 2 bases from V and 4 bases from J, with 12 bases in between. CDR3 size: 14 residues. DNA for the CDR3: TGTGCCAGCAGTGAATCCCCGGGGACTTACGAGCAGTACTTC. Amino acids: CASSESPGTYEQYF.

The chain employs TRBV5-1 and TRBJ2-7; D is undetermined. Trimming took 0 bases from V and 3 from J, leaving 7 bases between them. The germline V gene has CDR1 SGHRS and CDR2 YFSETQ. This CDR3 is built from 13 residues. CDR3 sequence reads: CASSLASSYEQYF. CDR3 bases: TGCGCCAGCAGCTTGGCCTCCAGCTACGAGCAGTACTTC.

This chain uses TRBV11-3 with TRBJ2-5, with 7 bases identical to TRBD2. Germline CDR1 and CDR2: SGHNT and YENEEA. The trim removed 5 bases at V and 5 bases at J, leaving 11 bases unmatched. This CDR3 is 15 amino acids long. The CDR3 sequence: CASSAGGGRVETQYF. The CDR3 nucleotides read TGTGCCAGCAGCGCCGGGGGAGGGAGGGTCGAGACCCAGTACTTC. The entire variable domain, with the rest obtained from reference TRBV11-3 and TRBJ2-5, is as follows: EAGVVQSPRYKIIEKKQPVAFWCNPISGHNTLYWYLQNLGQGPELLIRYENEEAVDDSQLPKDRFSAERLKGVDSTLKIQPAELGDSAVYLCASSAGGGRVETQYFGPGTRLLVL.

This clone was observed a single time. The rearrangement joins TRBV5-1 to TRBJ2-6, with D possibly matching TRBD1 (6 bases). CDR3 length: 16 residues. Germline CDR1 reads SGHRS; CDR2 reads YFSETQ. The V and J ends lost 4 bases and 2 bases respectively, with 13 bases between them. The CDR3 nucleotides read TGCGCCAGCAGCCTACAGGGCTCGGCTGGGGCCAACGTCCTGACTTTC. Protein product: CASSLQGSAGANVLTF. Full variable domain (outside the CDR3, taken from reference TRBV5-1 and TRBJ2-6): KAGVTQTPRYLIKTRGQQVTLSCSPISGHRSVSWYQQTPGQGLQFLFEYFSETQRNKGNFPGRFSGRQFSNSRSEMNVSTLELGDSALYLCASSLQGSAGANVLTFGAGSRLTVL.

This chain uses TRBV11-2 with TRBJ2-1; 11 positions match TRBD1. V trimming: 4 bases; J trimming: 1 base; junction bases outside the gene matches: 9. This CDR3 is built from 18 residues. From germline, CDR1 is SGHAT and CDR2 FQNNGV. CDR3 sequence reads: CASSSPDRGLYSYNEQFF. The CDR3 nucleotides read TGTGCCAGCAGCTCCCCGGACAGGGGGCTTTATTCCTACAATGAGCAGTTCTTC.

This clone was counted once. The chain has TRBV4-1 and TRBJ2-1; TRBD1 aligns across 8 bases. Trimming took 0 bases from V and 13 from J; bases not matched to a gene: 8. This CDR3 contains 14 residues. Per the germline V gene, CDR1 is MGHRA and CDR2 is YSYEKL. CDR3 nucleotides: TGCGCCAGCAGCCAAGAGGGGCAGGGGGCCAACCAGTTCTTC. This translates into CASSQEGQGANQFF.

This sequence joins TRBV24-1 and TRBJ1-2; TRBD1 matches at 7 bases. The CDR3 runs 14 residues. Germline V CDR1 and CDR2: KGHDR, SFDVKD. With 3 bases clipped from V and 6 bases from J, the junction kept 6 bases outside the gene matches. As DNA, the CDR3 is TGTGCCACCAGTGATAACAGGGGTACAGATGGCTACACCTTC. It yields the protein CATSDNRGTDGYTF.

The J gene is TRBJ1-4, the V gene TRBV6-5, with 7 bases aligning to TRBD1. The CDR3 runs 14 residues. V shed 6 bases, J shed 7 bases, and the junction held 8 bases outside the gene matches. Germline V gene lookup returns CDR1 MNHEY and CDR2 SVGAGI. The DNA for the CDR3 is TGTGCCAGCAGCCGTCGACAGGGTGGTGAAAAACTGTTTTTT. Protein sequence: CASSRRQGGEKLFF.

The chain has TRBV5-4 and TRBJ1-3; 7 positions agree with TRBD1. CDR1 is SGHNT, CDR2 YYREEE, per germline (reference sequence). Trimming removed 0 bases from V and 3 bases from J; junction bases left unmatched: 0. The CDR3 totals 14 residues. CDR3 region: CASSLAGGGNTIYF. The CDR3 region has the DNA TGTGCCAGCAGCTTGGCAGGGGGTGGAAACACCATATATTTT. The whole variable domain, remainder taken from reference TRBV5-4 and TRBJ1-3, is ETGVTQSPTHLIKTRGQQVTLRCSSQSGHNTVSWYQQALGQGPQFIFQYYREEENGRGNFPPRFSGLQFPNYSSELNVNALELDDSALYLCASSLAGGGNTIYFGEGSWLTVV.

The rearrangement links TRBV28 to TRBJ2-2; TRBD2 matches 8 bases. The CDR3 extends over 16 amino acids. Germline V CDR1 and CDR2: MDHEN, SYDVKM. V lost 3 bases and J lost 0; bases outside the gene matches: 3. CDR3 sequence reads: CASSFWGLANTGELFF. CDR3 sequence (DNA): TGTGCCAGCAGTTTCTGGGGACTAGCGAACACCGGGGAGCTGTTTTTT.

A single count supports this clone. The chain couples TRBV4-2 to TRBJ2-1, with 10 bases matching TRBD2. Trimming at V came to 1 base and at J to 5 bases, leaving 5 bases not matched to a gene. The germline gives CDR1 LGHNA, CDR2 YNFKEQ. The length of the CDR3 is 16 residues. The CDR3 here is CASSQAPAGGDNEQFF. The DNA of the CDR3 is TGTGCCAGCAGCCAAGCCCCAGCGGGAGGGGACAATGAGCAGTTCTTC.

J is TRBJ2-7 and V is TRBV11-3; possible D gene TRBD2, 6 bases. The CDR3 consists of 15 residues. The germline V gene encodes CDR1 SGHNT and CDR2 YENEEA. V lost 2 bases and J 3 bases, leaving 14 bases between the germline ends. The CDR3 loop is CASSLFWGGVYEQYF. Written as DNA, the CDR3 is TGTGCCAGCAGCTTATTCTGGGGAGGCGTCTACGAGCAGTACTTC.

This sequence joins TRBV6-5 and TRBJ1-1; 7 nucleotides agree with TRBD1. Germline lookup yields CDR1 MNHEY and CDR2 SVGAGI. There are 12 residues in the CDR3. With V trimmed by 4 bases and J by 10 bases, 6 bases remained unmatched. The CDR3 loop reads CASSSEGAVAFF. In DNA form, the CDR3 reads TGTGCCAGCAGTTCAGAGGGGGCCGTAGCTTTCTTT.

This chain joins TRBV19 and TRBJ2-5; D ambiguous. The CDR3 covers 11 residues. CDR1 is LNHDA and CDR2 is SQIVND in the germline V gene (reference sequence). V gave up 4 bases and J gave up 7 bases, with 7 bases separating them. The CDR3 nucleotides are TGTGCCAGTAGTACGCGAGGGACCCAGTACTTC. Protein product: CASSTRGTQYF.

This chain connects TRBV11-3 to TRBJ2-5; a weak D match, TRBD2 (5 bases). V lost 3 bases, J lost 5 bases, and 10 bases lay in between. Germline CDR1 is SGHNT and CDR2 is YENEEA. The CDR3 is made up of 13 amino acids. DNA for the CDR3: TGTGCCAGCAGCTTGGCGGGTTGGGAGACCCAGTACTTC. Translating it yields CASSLAGWETQYF.